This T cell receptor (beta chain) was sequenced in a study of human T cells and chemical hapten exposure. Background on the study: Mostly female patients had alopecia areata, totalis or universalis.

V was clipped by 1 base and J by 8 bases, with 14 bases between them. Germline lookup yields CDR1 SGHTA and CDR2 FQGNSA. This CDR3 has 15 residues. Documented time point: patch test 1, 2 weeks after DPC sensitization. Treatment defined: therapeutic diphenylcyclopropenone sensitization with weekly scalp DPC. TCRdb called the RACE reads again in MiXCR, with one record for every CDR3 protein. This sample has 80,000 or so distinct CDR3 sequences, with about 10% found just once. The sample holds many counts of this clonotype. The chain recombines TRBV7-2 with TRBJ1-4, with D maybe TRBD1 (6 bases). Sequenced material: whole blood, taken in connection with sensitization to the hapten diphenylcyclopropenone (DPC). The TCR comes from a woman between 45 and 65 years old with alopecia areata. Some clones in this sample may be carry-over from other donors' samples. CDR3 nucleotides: TGTGCCAGCAGCTTAGTCCTACAGGGCGGAGAAAAACTGTTTTTT. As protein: CASSLVLQGGEKLFF.